One T cell receptor (beta chain) is described in this entry. Libraries were prepared by immunoSEQ multiplex PCR; TCRdb keeps only in-frame clonotypes and omits some of them. The sample holds about 280,000 clones, more than 75% seen once. These data belong to a study of Ad26.COV2.S vaccination and SARS-CoV-2 variants. Overall study context: Donor got 5x10^10 or 1x10^11 viral particles of Ad26.COV2.S.

V was pared by 6 bases and J by 9 bases, with 7 bases of the junction left unmatched. The CDR3 contains 12 residues. The germline gives CDR1 MNHNY, CDR2 SVGAGI (reference sequence). Treatment specified: 15 to 20 received Ad26.COV2.S at low or high dose, single or two shots; about five received placebo; per-sample allocation not given. Sample collection was performed on day 63 after the first vaccine or placebo injection. Boston provided a donor who was an adult aged 18-55 years. An Ad26 vector carrying the Wuhan-strain SARS-CoV-2 spike served as the vaccine. The chain employs TRBV6-6 and TRBJ2-5; TRBD2 matches at 7 bases. Sequenced material: peripheral blood, taken in a trial of Ad26.COV2.S vaccine versus placebo. This sequence was found in a person between 18 and 65 years old who received the Ad26.COV2.S COVID-19 vaccine or a placebo. The CDR3 DNA reads TGTGCCAGCAGGGGGGGGTCGGATGCCCAGTACTTC. This encodes CASRGGSDAQYF.